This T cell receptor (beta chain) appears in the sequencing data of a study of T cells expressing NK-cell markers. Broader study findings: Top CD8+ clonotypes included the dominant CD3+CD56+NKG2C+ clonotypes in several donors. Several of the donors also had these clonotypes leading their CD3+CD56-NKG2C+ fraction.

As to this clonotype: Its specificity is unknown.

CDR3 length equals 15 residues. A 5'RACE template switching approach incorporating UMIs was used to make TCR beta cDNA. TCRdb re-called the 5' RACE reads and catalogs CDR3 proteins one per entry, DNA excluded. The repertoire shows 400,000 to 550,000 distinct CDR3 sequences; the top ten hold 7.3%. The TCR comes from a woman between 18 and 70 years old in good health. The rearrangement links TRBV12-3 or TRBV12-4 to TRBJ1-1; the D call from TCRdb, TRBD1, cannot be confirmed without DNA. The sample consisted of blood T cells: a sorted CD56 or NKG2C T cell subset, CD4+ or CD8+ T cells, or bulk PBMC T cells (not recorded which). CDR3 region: CASSWTTPTGGAAFF.